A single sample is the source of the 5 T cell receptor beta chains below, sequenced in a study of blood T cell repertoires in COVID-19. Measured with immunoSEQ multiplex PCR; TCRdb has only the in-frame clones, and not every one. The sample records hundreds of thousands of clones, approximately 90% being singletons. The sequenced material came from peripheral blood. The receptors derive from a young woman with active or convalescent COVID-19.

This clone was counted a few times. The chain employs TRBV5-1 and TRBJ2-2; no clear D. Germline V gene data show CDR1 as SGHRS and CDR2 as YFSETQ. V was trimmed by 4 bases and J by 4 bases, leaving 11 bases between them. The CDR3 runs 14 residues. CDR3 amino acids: CASSPGVVTGELFF. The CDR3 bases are TGCGCCAGCAGCCCCGGTGTGGTCACCGGGGAGCTGTTTTTT.

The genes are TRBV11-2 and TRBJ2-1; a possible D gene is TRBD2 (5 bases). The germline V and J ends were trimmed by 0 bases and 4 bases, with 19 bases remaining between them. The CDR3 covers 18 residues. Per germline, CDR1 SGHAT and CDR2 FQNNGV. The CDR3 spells CASSLDRTDPPGYNEQFF. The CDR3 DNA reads TGTGCCAGCAGCTTAGATCGGACTGACCCCCCCGGATACAATGAGCAGTTCTTC.

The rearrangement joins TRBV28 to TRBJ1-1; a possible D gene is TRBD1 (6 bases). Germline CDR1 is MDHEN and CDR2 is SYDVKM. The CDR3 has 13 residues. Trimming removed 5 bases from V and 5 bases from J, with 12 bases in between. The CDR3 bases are TGTGCCAGCAGTCTCTACAGGGATACTGAAGCTTTCTTT. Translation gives CASSLYRDTEAFF.

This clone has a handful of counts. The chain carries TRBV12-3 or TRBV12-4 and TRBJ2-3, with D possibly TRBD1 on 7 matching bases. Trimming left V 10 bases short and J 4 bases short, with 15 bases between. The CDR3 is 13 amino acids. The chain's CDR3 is CATPGGSSDTQYF. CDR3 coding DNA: TGTGCCACCCCAGGGGGGAGTTCAGATACGCAGTATTTT.

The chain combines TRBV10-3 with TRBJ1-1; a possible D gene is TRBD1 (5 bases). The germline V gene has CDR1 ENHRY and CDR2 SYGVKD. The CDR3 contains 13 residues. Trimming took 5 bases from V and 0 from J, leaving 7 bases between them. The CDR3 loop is CAISLTVNTEAFF. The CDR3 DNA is TGTGCCATCAGTTTGACAGTGAACACTGAAGCTTTCTTT.